Sequencing of this TCR beta chain was carried out in a study of cytomegalovirus exposure and HLA in healthy donors. Regarding the study as a whole: An ancestry cluster, one associated with Asian ancestry, reportedly showed fewer N-insertions than the approximately 660-donor mean in a later analysis.

Primers included in the PCR were 60 Vbeta and 13 Jbeta primers. Sequenced by immunoSEQ multiplex PCR; TCRdb stores in-frame clones only, minus some. Here the sample spans 100,000 to 150,000 clones, around 84% being singletons. Germline CDR1 reads LNHDA; CDR2 reads SQIVND (reference sequence). V trimming: 5 bases; J trimming: 6 bases; junction bases outside the gene matches: 1. This CDR3 comprises 14 residues. Comments on this clone: The antigen is not known.

This chain uses TRBV19 with TRBJ1-6; TRBD1 aligns across 10 bases. The origin of this receptor is a man aged 18 to 29 in good health and CMV-seronegative. The material sequenced was PBMCs. The CDR3 spells CASSWDRGNSPLHF. The CDR3 region has the DNA TGTGCCAGTAGTTGGGACAGGGGTAATTCACCCCTCCACTTT.